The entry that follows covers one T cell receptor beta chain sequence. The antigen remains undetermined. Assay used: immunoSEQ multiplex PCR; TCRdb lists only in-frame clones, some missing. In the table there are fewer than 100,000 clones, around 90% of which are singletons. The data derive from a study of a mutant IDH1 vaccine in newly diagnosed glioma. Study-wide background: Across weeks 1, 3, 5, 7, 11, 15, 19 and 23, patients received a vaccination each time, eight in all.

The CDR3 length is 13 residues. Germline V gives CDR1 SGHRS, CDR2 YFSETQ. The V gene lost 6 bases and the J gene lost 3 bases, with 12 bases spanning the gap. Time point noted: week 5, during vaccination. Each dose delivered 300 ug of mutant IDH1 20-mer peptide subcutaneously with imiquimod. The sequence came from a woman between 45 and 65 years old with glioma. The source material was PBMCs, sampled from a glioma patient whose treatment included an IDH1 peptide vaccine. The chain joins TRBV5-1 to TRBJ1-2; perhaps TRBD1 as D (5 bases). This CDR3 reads CASTGREHYGYTF. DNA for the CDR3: TGCGCCAGCACAGGGAGGGAACACTATGGCTACACCTTC.